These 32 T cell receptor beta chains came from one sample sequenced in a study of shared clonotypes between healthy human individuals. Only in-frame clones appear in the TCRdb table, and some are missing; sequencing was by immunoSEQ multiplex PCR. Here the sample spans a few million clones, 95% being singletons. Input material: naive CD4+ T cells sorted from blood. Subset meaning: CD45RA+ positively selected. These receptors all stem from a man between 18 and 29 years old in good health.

The CDR3 DNA sequence: TGTGCCAGCAGCTACCGGGACAGGGTCATTTACGAGCAGTACTTC. It is translated as CASSYRDRVIYEQYF. V and J are TRBV13 and TRBJ2-7; 9 bases fit TRBD1. The CDR3 sequence is 15 residues long. V shed 4 bases and J 4 bases; nucleotides not matched to a gene: 8. Germline V gene sequence: CDR1 PRHDT, CDR2 FYEKMQ (reference sequence).

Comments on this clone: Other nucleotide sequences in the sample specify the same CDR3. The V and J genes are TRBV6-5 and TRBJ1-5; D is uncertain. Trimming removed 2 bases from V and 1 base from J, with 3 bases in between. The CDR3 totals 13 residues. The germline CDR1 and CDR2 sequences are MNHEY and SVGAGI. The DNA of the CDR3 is TGTGCCAGCAGTTACACGAGCAATCAGCCCCAGCATTTT. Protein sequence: CASSYTSNQPQHF.

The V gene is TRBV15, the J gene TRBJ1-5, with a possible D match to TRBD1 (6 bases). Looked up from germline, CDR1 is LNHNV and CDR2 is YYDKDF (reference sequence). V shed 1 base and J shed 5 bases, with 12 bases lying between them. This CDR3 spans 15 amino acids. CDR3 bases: TGTGCCACCAGCAGAGGCGGGGGGCAGGATCAGCCCCAGCATTTT. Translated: CATSRGGGQDQPQHF.

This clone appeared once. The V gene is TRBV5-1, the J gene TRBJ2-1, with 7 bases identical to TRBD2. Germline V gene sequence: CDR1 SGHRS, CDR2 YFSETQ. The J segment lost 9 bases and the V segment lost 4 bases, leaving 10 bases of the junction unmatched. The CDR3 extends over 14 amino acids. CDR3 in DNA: TGCGCCAGCAGCCTCAGTGGGAGCGGGACTGAGCAGTTCTTC. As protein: CASSLSGSGTEQFF.

This chain's CDR3 is CASSYVTANYGYTF. In DNA form, the CDR3 reads TGTGCCAGCAGCTACGTGACAGCTAACTATGGCTACACCTTC. J is TRBJ1-2 and V is TRBV5-4, with a tentative D call TRBD1 (5 bases). The CDR3 is 14 amino acids. Germline values: CDR1 SGHNT, CDR2 YYREEE (reference sequence). V gave up 3 bases and J gave up 0 bases, with 9 bases separating them.

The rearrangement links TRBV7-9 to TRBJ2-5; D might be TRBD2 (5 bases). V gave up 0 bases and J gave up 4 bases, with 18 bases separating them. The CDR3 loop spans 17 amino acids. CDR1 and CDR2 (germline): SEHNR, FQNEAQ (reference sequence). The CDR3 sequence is CASSLAFPSHSPETQYF. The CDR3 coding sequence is TGTGCCAGCAGCTTAGCCTTCCCTAGCCACTCCCCAGAGACCCAGTACTTC.

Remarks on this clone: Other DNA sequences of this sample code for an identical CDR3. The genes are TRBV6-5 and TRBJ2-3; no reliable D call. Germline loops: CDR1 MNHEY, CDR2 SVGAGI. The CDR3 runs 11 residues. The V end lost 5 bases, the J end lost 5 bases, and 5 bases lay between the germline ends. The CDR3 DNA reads TGTGCCAGCAGTAAGGGAGATACGCAGTATTTT. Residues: CASSKGDTQYF.

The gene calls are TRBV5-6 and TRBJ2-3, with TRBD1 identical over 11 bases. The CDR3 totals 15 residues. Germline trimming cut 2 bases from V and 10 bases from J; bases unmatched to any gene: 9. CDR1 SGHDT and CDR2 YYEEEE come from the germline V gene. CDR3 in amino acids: CASSFRDRGLMAQYF. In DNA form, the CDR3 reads TGTGCCAGCAGCTTCCGGGACAGGGGGTTGATGGCGCAGTATTTT.

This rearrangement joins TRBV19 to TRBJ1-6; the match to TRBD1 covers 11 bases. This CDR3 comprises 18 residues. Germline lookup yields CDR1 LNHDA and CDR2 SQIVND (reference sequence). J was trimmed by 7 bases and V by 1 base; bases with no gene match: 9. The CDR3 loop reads CASSIGTGGSVANSPLHF. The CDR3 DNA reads TGTGCCAGTAGTATAGGGACAGGGGGCTCTGTAGCGAATTCACCCCTCCACTTT. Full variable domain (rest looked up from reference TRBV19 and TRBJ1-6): DGGITQSPKYLFRKEGQNVTLSCEQNLNHDAMYWYRQDPGQGLRLIYYSQIVNDFQKGDIAEGYSVSREKKESFPLTVTSAQKNPTAFYLCASSIGTGGSVANSPLHFGNGTRLTVT.

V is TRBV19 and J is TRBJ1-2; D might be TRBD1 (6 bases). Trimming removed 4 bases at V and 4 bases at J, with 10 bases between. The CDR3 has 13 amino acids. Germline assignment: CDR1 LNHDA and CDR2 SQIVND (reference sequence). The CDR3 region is CASSTTGSYGYTF. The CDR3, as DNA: TGTGCCAGTAGTACGACAGGTTCCTATGGCTACACCTTC.

The CDR3 DNA sequence: TGTGCCAGTAGTATAAACGGGATTACTGAAGCTTTCTTT. Protein sequence: CASSINGITEAFF. V gene TRBV19 combines with J gene TRBJ1-1; D uncertain. Germline V gene data show CDR1 as LNHDA and CDR2 as SQIVND (reference sequence). V lost 2 bases and J 5 bases, leaving 9 bases between the germline ends. This CDR3 has 13 amino acids.

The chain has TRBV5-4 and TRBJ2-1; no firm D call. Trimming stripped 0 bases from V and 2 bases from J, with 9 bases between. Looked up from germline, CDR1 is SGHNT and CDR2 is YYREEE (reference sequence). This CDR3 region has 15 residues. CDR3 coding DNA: TGTGCCAGCAGCTTGGACTCTGTTGCCTACAATGAGCAGTTCTTC. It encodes CASSLDSVAYNEQFF.

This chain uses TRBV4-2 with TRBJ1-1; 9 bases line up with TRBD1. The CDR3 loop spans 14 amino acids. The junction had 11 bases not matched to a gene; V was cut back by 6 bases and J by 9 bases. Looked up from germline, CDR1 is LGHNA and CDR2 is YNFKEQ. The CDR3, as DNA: TGTGCCAGCAGGTATACAGGGGGCGGGGTGAAAGCTTTCTTT. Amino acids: CASRYTGGGVKAFF.

CDR3 loop: CASSIDLGPQHF. CDR3 nucleotides: TGTGCCAGTAGTATAGATCTAGGGCCCCAGCATTTT. This rearrangement joins TRBV19 to TRBJ1-5; D is unclear. Germline CDR1 LNHDA, CDR2 SQIVND (reference sequence). The CDR3 covers 12 residues. Trimming cost V 0 bases and J 9 bases, with 6 bases left between them.

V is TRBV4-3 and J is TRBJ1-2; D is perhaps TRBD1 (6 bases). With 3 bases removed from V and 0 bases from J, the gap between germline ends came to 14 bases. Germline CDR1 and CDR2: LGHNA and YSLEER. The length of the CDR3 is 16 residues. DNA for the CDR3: TGCGCCAGCAGCCAGGGAACCGGGACACCTAACTATGGCTACACCTTC. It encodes CASSQGTGTPNYGYTF.

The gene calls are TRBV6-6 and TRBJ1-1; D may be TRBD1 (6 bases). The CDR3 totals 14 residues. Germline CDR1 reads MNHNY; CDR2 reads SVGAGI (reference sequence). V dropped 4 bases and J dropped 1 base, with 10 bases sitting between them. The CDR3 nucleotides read TGTGCCAGCAGTTCATTACAGGGGAACACTGAAGCTTTCTTT. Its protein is CASSSLQGNTEAFF.

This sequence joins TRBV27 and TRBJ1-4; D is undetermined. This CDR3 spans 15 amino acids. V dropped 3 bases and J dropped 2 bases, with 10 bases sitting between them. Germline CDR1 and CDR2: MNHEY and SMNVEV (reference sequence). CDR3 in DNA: TGTGCCAGCAGTTTTGGGGTTTCGACTAATGAAAAACTGTTTTTT. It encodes CASSFGVSTNEKLFF.

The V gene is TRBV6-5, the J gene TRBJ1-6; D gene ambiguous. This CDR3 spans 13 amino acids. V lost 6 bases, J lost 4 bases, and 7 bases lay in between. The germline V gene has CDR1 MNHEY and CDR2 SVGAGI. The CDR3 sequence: CASSRDYNSPLHF. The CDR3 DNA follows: TGTGCCAGCAGCCGGGATTATAATTCACCCCTCCACTTT.

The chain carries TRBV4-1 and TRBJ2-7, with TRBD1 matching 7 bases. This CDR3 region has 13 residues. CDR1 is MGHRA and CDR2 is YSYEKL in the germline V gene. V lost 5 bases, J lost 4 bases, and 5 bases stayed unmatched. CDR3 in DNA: TGCGCCAGCAGCGATGGACAGGAATACGAGCAGTACTTC. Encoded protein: CASSDGQEYEQYF.

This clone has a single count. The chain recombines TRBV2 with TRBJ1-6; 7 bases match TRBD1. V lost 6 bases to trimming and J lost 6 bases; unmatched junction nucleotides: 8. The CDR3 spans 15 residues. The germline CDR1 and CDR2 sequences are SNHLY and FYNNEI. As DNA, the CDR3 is TGTGCCAGCAGGGAATCGACAGGGTCTAATTCACCCCTCCACTTT. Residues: CASRESTGSNSPLHF.

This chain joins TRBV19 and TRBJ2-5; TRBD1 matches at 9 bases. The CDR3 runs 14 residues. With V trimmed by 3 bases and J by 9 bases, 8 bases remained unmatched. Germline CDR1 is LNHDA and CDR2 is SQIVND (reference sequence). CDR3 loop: CASSMGDRAMAQYF. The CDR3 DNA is TGTGCCAGTAGTATGGGGGACAGGGCCATGGCCCAGTACTTC.

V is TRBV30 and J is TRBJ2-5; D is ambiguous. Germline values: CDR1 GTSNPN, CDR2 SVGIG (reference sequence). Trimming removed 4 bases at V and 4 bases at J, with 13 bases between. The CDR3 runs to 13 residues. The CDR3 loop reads CAWTGAVGETQYF. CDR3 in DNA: TGTGCCTGGACAGGTGCGGTGGGAGAGACCCAGTACTTC.

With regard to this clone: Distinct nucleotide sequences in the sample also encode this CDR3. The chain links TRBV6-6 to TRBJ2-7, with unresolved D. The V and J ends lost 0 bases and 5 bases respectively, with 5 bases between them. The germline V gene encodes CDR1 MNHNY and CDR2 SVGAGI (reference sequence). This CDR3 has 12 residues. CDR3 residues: CASSYSDDEQYF. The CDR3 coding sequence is TGTGCCAGCAGTTACTCCGACGACGAGCAGTACTTC.

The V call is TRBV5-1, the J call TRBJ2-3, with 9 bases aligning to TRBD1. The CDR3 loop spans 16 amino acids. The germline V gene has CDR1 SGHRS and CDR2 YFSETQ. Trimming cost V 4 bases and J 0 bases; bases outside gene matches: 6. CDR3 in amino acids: CASSSWTGVSTDTQYF. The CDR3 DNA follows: TGCGCCAGCAGCAGCTGGACAGGGGTTAGCACAGATACGCAGTATTTT.

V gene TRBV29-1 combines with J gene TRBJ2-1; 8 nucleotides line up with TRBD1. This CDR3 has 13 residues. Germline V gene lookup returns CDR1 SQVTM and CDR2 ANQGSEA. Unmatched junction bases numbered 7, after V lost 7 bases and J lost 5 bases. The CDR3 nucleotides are TGCAGCGGTACCGGGACAGGTAACAATGAGCAGTTCTTC. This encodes CSGTGTGNNEQFF.

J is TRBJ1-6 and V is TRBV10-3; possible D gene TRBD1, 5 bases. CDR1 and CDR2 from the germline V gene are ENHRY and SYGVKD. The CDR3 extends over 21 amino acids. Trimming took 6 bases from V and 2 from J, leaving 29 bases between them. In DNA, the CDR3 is TGTGCCATCAGGGATCATAACCCCATTTGGGGAGGGACCCCCTATAATTCACCCCTCCACTTT. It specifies CAIRDHNPIWGGTPYNSPLHF.

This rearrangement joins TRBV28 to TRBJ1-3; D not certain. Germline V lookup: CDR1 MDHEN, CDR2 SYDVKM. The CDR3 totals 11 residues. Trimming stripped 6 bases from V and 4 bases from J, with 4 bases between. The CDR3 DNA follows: TGTGCCAGCAGGCAGGGAAACACCATATATTTT. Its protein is CASRQGNTIYF.

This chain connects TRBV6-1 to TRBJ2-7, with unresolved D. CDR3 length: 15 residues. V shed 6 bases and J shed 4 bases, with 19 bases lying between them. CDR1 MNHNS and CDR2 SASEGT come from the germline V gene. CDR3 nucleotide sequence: TGTGCCAGCAGAGCATCCCTCGGGCGATCTTACGAGCAGTACTTC. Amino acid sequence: CASRASLGRSYEQYF.

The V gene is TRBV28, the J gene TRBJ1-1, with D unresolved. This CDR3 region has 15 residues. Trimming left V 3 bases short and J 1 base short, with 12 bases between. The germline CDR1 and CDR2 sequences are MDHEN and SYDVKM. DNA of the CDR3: TGTGCCAGCAGTTTGGGTCGGGAATCGAACACTGAAGCTTTCTTT. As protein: CASSLGRESNTEAFF.

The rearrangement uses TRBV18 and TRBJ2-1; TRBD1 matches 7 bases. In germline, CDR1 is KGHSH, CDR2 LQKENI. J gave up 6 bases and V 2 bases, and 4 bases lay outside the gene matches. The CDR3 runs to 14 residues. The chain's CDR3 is CASSPGTVVNEQFF. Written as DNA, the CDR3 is TGTGCCAGCTCACCAGGGACAGTAGTCAATGAGCAGTTCTTC.

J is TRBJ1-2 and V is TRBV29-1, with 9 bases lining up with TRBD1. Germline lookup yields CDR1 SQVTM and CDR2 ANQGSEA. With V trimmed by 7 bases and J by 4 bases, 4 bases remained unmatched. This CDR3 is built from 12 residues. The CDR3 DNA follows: TGCAGCGAGGGACAGGGAGGCTATGGCTACACCTTC. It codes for CSEGQGGYGYTF.

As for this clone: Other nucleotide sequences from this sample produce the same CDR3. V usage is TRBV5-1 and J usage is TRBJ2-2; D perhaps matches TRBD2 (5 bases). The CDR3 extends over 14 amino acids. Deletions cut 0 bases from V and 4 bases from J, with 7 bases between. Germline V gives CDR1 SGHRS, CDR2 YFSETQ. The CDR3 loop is CASSLGGSTGELFF. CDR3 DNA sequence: TGCGCCAGCAGCTTGGGAGGGAGCACCGGGGAGCTGTTTTTT.